This T cell receptor (beta chain) was captured in a study of Ad26.COV2.S vaccination and SARS-CoV-2 variants. Study details: Administration of Ad26.COV2.S was intramuscular, either once or twice 56 days apart.

Specified treatment: about 20 received Ad26.COV2.S at low or high dose, single or two shots; several received placebo; per-sample allocation not given. Samples came from day 63 after the first vaccine or placebo injection. The assay was immunoSEQ multiplex PCR, and TCRdb's table has in-frame clones only and misses some. The sample yields some 520,000 clones, around 88% seen once. The germline CDR1 and CDR2 sequences are SGHNT and YENEEA. V lost 5 bases and J lost 6; bases outside the gene matches: 9. This CDR3 region has 15 residues. The chain joins TRBV11-3 to TRBJ1-5; 8 nucleotides match TRBD1. The TCR comes from a person aged 18-65 years who received the Ad26.COV2.S COVID-19 vaccine or a placebo. The starting material was peripheral blood, obtained in a trial of Ad26.COV2.S vaccine versus placebo. Here the CDR3 reads CASSPTGARTQPQHF. In nucleotides, the CDR3 is TGTGCCAGCAGCCCGACAGGGGCCCGCACTCAGCCCCAGCATTTT.